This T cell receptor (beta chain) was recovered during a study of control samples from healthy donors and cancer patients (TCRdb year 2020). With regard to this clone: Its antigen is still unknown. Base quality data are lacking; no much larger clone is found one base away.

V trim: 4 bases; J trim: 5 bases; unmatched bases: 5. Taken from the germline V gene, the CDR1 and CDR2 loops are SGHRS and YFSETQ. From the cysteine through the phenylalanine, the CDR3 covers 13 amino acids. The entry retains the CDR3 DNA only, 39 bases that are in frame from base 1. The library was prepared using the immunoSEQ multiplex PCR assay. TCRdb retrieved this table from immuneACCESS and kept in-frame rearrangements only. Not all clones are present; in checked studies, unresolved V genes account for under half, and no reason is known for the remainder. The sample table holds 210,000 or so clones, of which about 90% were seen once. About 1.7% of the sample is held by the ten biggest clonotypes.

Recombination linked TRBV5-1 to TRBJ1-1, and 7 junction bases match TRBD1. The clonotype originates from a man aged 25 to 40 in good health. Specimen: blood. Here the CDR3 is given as CASSPPRGTEAFF. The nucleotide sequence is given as TGCGCCAGCAGCCCCCCCAGGGGGACTGAAGCTTTCTTT.